The 9 T cell receptor beta chains reported below all come from one sample, sequenced in a study of T-cell memory formation after mild COVID-19. In TCRdb, the 5' RACE reads were re-called with MiXCR into one record per CDR3 protein. The table has around 200,000 distinct CDR3 sequences, under 20% seen once. Sequenced input: PBMCs or a T cell subset sorted from them (not recorded which). These receptors originate from a man between 18 and 35 years old who had mild COVID-19 (a few samples of this study predate the infection). Cell type and time point are not known.

This clonotype was counted only a few times. This sequence joins TRBV24-1 and TRBJ2-1; 11 bases fit TRBD2. Unmatched junction bases numbered 3, after V lost 3 bases and J lost 3 bases. Germline V gene sequence: CDR1 KGHDR, CDR2 SFDVKD. The CDR3 sequence is 16 residues long. CDR3 nucleotide sequence: TGTGCCACCAGTGATCTCACTAGCGGGAGCTACAATGAGCAGTTCTTC. This codes for CATSDLTSGSYNEQFF.

This clonotype was seen just once. The chain uses TRBV11-2 and TRBJ2-5, with D perhaps being TRBD1 or TRBD2 (6 bases each). The germline gives CDR1 SGHAT, CDR2 FQNNGV. The CDR3 is 14 amino acids. Trimming cost V 1 base and J 5 bases, with 11 bases left between them. As DNA, the CDR3 is TGTGCCAGCAGCTTAGGATCGGGGGCGGAGACCCAGTACTTC. This translates into CASSLGSGAETQYF.

The chain combines TRBV27 with TRBJ2-2, with 8 bases identical to TRBD1. Germline values: CDR1 MNHEY, CDR2 SMNVEV (reference sequence). V was pared by 5 bases and J by 7 bases, with 9 bases of the junction left unmatched. The CDR3 consists of 15 residues. CDR3 nucleotides: TGTGCCAGCAGTCCATCGACAGGGGCAGGCGGGGAGCTGTTTTTT. Its translation: CASSPSTGAGGELFF.

In this sample, this clonotype turned up a few times. The genes are TRBV5-4 and TRBJ1-4, with no clear D. Deletions cut 0 bases from V and 8 bases from J, with 8 bases between. CDR1 and CDR2 (germline): SGHNT, YYREEE (reference sequence). The CDR3 has 13 residues. The CDR3 sequence is CASSLVPREKLFF. DNA of the CDR3: TGTGCCAGCAGCTTGGTCCCGCGAGAAAAACTGTTTTTT.

The chain recombines TRBV5-1 with TRBJ2-3, with a tentative D call TRBD1 (6 bases). Germline lookup yields CDR1 SGHRS and CDR2 YFSETQ. The CDR3 loop spans 15 amino acids. Deletions cut 5 bases from V and 0 bases from J, with 13 bases between. CDR3 DNA: TGCGCCAGCAGTCCGGACAGTGCTAGCACAGATACGCAGTATTTT. Amino acids: CASSPDSASTDTQYF.

The chain employs TRBV27 and TRBJ1-6, with D unclear. Trimming removed 4 bases at V and 0 bases at J, with 10 bases between. In germline, CDR1 is MNHEY, CDR2 SMNVEV (reference sequence). The CDR3 consists of 16 residues. The CDR3 bases are TGTGCCAGCAGTTCATTTCTCCGCTCCTATAATTCACCCCTCCACTTT. Its protein product is CASSSFLRSYNSPLHF.

The chain recombines TRBV4-3 with TRBJ2-5, with D hard to call. V lost 4 bases, J lost 2 bases, and 8 bases lay in between. CDR1 LGHNA and CDR2 YSLEER come from the germline V gene. This CDR3 has 13 amino acids. CDR3 nucleotide sequence: TGCGCCAGCAGCCTCACAGATCAAGAGACCCAGTACTTC. Its translation: CASSLTDQETQYF.

This clonotype was observed a handful of times. The chain is built from TRBV6-2 or TRBV6-3 and TRBJ2-7, with D possibly TRBD1 on 6 matching bases. The CDR3 has 15 residues. The germline V gene has CDR1 MNHEY and CDR2 SVGEGT. Trimming removed 1 base at V and 0 bases at J, with 10 bases between. This CDR3 reads CASSYLGARSYEQYV. The CDR3 nucleotides read TGTGCCAGCAGTTACTTGGGGGCGCGCTCCTACGAGCAGTACGTC.

V is TRBV5-1 and J is TRBJ2-5; a possible D gene is TRBD2 (5 bases). V lost 3 bases and J lost 1, with 16 bases in between. Germline-derived CDR1 and CDR2 are SGHRS and YFSETQ. CDR3 length equals 16 residues. CDR3 loop: CASSWWASLFQETQYF. CDR3 nucleotide sequence: TGCGCCAGCAGCTGGTGGGCTAGCCTCTTCCAAGAGACCCAGTACTTC.